The 18 T cell receptor beta chains presented below share a single source sample, sequenced in a study of OX40 agonist ivuxolimab in advanced cancers. Measured with immunoSEQ multiplex PCR; TCRdb has only the in-frame clones, and not every one. The table records 60,000 to 85,000 clones, 92% of them present only once. The input for sequencing was CD4+ or CD8+ T cells sorted from blood, taken in a trial of the OX40 agonist ivuxolimab. The receptor set was obtained from an adult with an advanced solid tumor such as melanoma, head and neck, liver or kidney cancer.

The V gene is TRBV4-1, the J gene TRBJ1-2; D is ambiguous. The CDR3 consists of 15 residues. V shed 1 base and J shed 4 bases, with 13 bases lying between them. Germline V lookup: CDR1 MGHRA, CDR2 YSYEKL. The CDR3 coding sequence is TGCGCCAGCAGCCAAGGAGCTGAGAGCTTCTATGGCTACACCTTC. Protein product: CASSQGAESFYGYTF.

This clone was recorded only once. The gene calls are TRBV6-1 and TRBJ2-5; D gene unclear. CDR3 length: 13 amino acids. Deletions cut 6 bases from V and 3 bases from J, with 11 bases between. CDR1 and CDR2 from the germline V gene are MNHNS and SASEGT. The CDR3 coding sequence is TGTGCCAGCAGGAAACCGGCTGAAGAGACCCAGTACTTC. Its translation is CASRKPAEETQYF.

This sequence joins TRBV27 and TRBJ1-6; D perhaps matches TRBD1 (5 bases). This CDR3 spans 17 amino acids. Germline CDR1 MNHEY, CDR2 SMNVEV (reference sequence). V was clipped by 2 bases and J by 7 bases, with 18 bases between them. The CDR3 sequence: CASSLQNVWQGNSPLHF. CDR3 bases: TGTGCCAGCAGTTTACAGAACGTTTGGCAGGGAAATTCACCCCTCCACTTT.

The chain employs TRBV5-1 and TRBJ1-1, with unresolved D. Trimming stripped 0 bases from V and 5 bases from J, with 11 bases between. The germline V gene has CDR1 SGHRS and CDR2 YFSETQ. This CDR3 comprises 14 residues. As DNA, the CDR3 is TGCGCCAGCAGCTTGGGGGCGTCGGCTACTGAAGCTTTCTTT. Translation gives CASSLGASATEAFF.

This sequence joins TRBV6-5 and TRBJ2-5; 8 bases line up with TRBD1. The last part of the DNA fits TRBJ2-7 better; the J call may be wrong. The CDR3 consists of 15 residues. Germline CDR1 MNHEY, CDR2 SVGAGI. The CDR3 coding sequence is TGTGCCAGTTACGTCGACCGGGACAGGCCCTACGAGCAGTACTTC. Protein: CASYVDRDRPYEQYF.

The V call is TRBV30, the J call TRBJ2-5; tentatively, D is TRBD1 (5 bases). Germline V gene data show CDR1 as GTSNPN and CDR2 as SVGIG (reference sequence). The CDR3 covers 13 residues. V was clipped by 4 bases and J by 9 bases, with 18 bases between them. CDR3 region: CAWIGPQGGAQYF. DNA for the CDR3: TGTGCCTGGATCGGGCCCCAGGGTGGGGCCCAGTACTTC.

This CDR3 is CASRSLMGGNTEAFF. The CDR3 DNA reads as TGCGCCAGCAGATCCCTAATGGGTGGGAACACTGAAGCTTTCTTT. The chain uses TRBV10-1 and TRBJ1-1; no clear D gene. V dropped 6 bases and J dropped 1 base, with 15 bases sitting between them. CDR1 is WNHNN, CDR2 SYGVQD, per germline (reference sequence). The CDR3 is 15 amino acids.

J is TRBJ1-2 and V is TRBV19, with D unclear. Trimming took 5 bases from V and 4 from J, leaving 11 bases between them. Germline V gives CDR1 LNHDA, CDR2 SQIVND (reference sequence). This CDR3 spans 13 amino acids. The CDR3: CASSPGYVYGYTF. In DNA, the CDR3 is TGTGCCAGTAGTCCCGGATACGTCTATGGCTACACCTTC.

The gene calls are TRBV29-1 and TRBJ1-1; the D gene is possibly TRBD1 (5 bases). The CDR3 has 11 residues. Germline lookup yields CDR1 SQVTM and CDR2 ANQGSEA. Trimming pared 6 bases from V and 4 bases from J, leaving 9 bases between. The CDR3 is CSVMTATEAFF. CDR3 sequence (DNA): TGCAGCGTGATGACAGCCACTGAAGCTTTCTTT.

The rearrangement links TRBV7-6 to TRBJ1-4, with 7 positions matching TRBD1. CDR1 is SGHVS, CDR2 FNYEAQ, per germline. The CDR3 runs to 15 residues. Trimming cost V 5 bases and J 8 bases; bases outside gene matches: 11. This CDR3 is CASSQSGGSGEKLFF. The DNA of the CDR3 is TGTGCCAGCAGCCAGTCAGGGGGTAGCGGGGAAAAACTGTTTTTT.

The chain carries TRBV19 and TRBJ1-5; D unresolved. Germline V gene sequence: CDR1 LNHDA, CDR2 SQIVND (reference sequence). Trimming left V 3 bases short and J 5 bases short, with 14 bases between. CDR3 length: 15 amino acids. CDR3 residues: CASSMIGRADQPQHF. The DNA of the CDR3 is TGTGCCAGTAGTATGATCGGCCGTGCGGATCAGCCCCAGCATTTT.

This rearrangement joins TRBV4-2 to TRBJ2-7; a weak D match, TRBD2 (5 bases). V was trimmed by 0 bases and J by 2 bases, leaving 17 bases between them. The germline V gene encodes CDR1 LGHNA and CDR2 YNFKEQ. The CDR3 consists of 17 residues. In DNA form, the CDR3 reads TGTGCCAGCAGCCAAGATGGGGAAGCGCACGGGACCTACGAGCAGTACTTC. Protein sequence: CASSQDGEAHGTYEQYF.

V is TRBV7-9 and J is TRBJ1-2; no reliable D call. Per the germline V gene, CDR1 is SEHNR and CDR2 is FQNEAQ (reference sequence). The V end was cut by 7 bases, the J end by 4 bases, with 10 bases between. The CDR3 sequence is 12 residues long. CDR3 sequence (DNA): TGTGCCAGCACCACCGGGCTCTATGGCTACACCTTC. Translation gives CASTTGLYGYTF.

V and J are TRBV11-2 and TRBJ1-3, with unresolved D. CDR1 and CDR2 from the germline V gene are SGHAT and FQNNGV. The CDR3 spans 13 residues. Trimming left V 0 bases short and J 4 bases short, with 4 bases between. The CDR3 sequence is CASSLDLGNTIYF. DNA of the CDR3: TGTGCCAGCAGCTTAGATCTCGGAAACACCATATATTTT.

This chain uses TRBV4-3 with TRBJ1-4; a possible D gene is TRBD1 (5 bases). From germline, CDR1 is LGHNA and CDR2 YSLEER. Between the trimmed V and J ends, which lost 3 bases and 2 bases, there was a span of 13 bases. The CDR3 extends over 16 amino acids. CDR3 coding DNA: TGCGCCAGCAGCCAGGGTTGGGGGGGGACTAATGAAAAACTGTTTTTT. The encoded protein is CASSQGWGGTNEKLFF.

The rearrangement joins TRBV7-8 to TRBJ2-1; D is unresolved. This CDR3 is 17 amino acids long. Looked up from germline, CDR1 is SGHVS and CDR2 is FQNEAQ. Trimming removed 1 base from V and 0 bases from J, with 13 bases in between. The CDR3 protein is CASSLVAGLDSYNEQFF. The CDR3 region has the DNA TGTGCCAGCAGCTTAGTGGCCGGGTTAGACTCCTACAATGAGCAGTTCTTC.

V is TRBV7-6 and J is TRBJ2-7; 8 nucleotides line up with TRBD1. The V and J ends lost 3 bases and 11 bases, in that order; junction bases with no gene match: 9. The CDR3 is made up of 13 amino acids. In germline, CDR1 is SGHVS, CDR2 FNYEAQ. The CDR3 nucleotides read TGTGCCAGCAGCTTTGGGGATTCAGGGGGCAAGTACTTC. Its protein product is CASSFGDSGGKYF.

The chain links TRBV11-2 to TRBJ2-3; D possibly corresponds to TRBD1 (5 bases). The germline V gene encodes CDR1 SGHAT and CDR2 FQNNGV. Trimming took 5 bases from V and 14 from J, leaving 23 bases between them. This CDR3 contains 14 residues. CDR3 DNA: TGTGCCAGCAGCCACGCTAAGTTAGGGGCATTAGGGTATTTT. It is translated as CASSHAKLGALGYF. The full variable domain, completed using reference TRBV11-2 and TRBJ2-3, is EAGVAQSPRYKIIEKRQSVAFWCNPISGHATLYWYQQILGQGPKLLIQFQNNGVVDDSQLPKDRFSAERLKGVDSTLKIQPAKLEDSAVYLCASSHAKLGALGYFGPGTRLTVL.